The source of this T cell receptor (beta chain) is a study of blood T cells in healthy people across ages (dated by TCRdb to between 2015 and 2017). Background on the whole study: In model experiments, template switching captured roughly one uniquely barcoded TCR beta cDNA molecule for every two T cells. The donors were divided into four age groups: young (average around 17 years), middle-aged (approximately 41), aged (approximately 59) and long-lived (roughly 82). Using deep sequencing normalized with unique cDNA molecular identifiers, the study measured how TCR beta repertoire diversity changes with age. Using the same blood draw, the study looked at two additional independent replicas of 1 million unique cDNA reads for two donors, one aged 18 to 30 and the other aged 80 or older. To avoid experimental bias, donors of different ages were spread randomly across the sequencing lanes. The investigation overall reported the following: Because profiling used bulk unsorted PBMCs, naive and antigen-experienced compartments could not be compared conclusively. There was a strong correlation between observed TCR beta diversity and the percentage of naive T cells measured by flow cytometry. Donor CMV infection status was unknown, potentially confounding age-related changes in expanded clonotypes. Estimates of total diversity based on one million sequenced T cells were considered lower bounds and underestimates. Compared with the aged group, the long-lived group had more naive CD4+ T cells, fewer expanded clones and increased TCR diversity, suggesting age selection. Observed TCR beta diversity per million T cells fell roughly linearly with age, and a significant reduction was already apparent by age about 43.

The germline ends are 3 bases apart after V is trimmed by 0 bases and J by 9 bases. The CDR3 measures 11 amino acids from cysteine to phenylalanine. Only the CDR3 DNA stays, 33 bases, in frame from base 1. CDR1 and CDR2, per the germline V gene, are LGHNA and YNFKEQ. Donors were 40 or so systemically healthy Caucasian individuals from Russia aged 6 to 90 years. About 9.1 milliliters of peripheral blood were collected from each donor into EDTA-treated Vacutainer tubes. Ficoll-Paque density-gradient centrifugation was used to isolate PBMCs, with at least 7 million per sample. Total RNA, at least 6 micrograms per sample, was extracted from PBMCs with Trizol reagent. For every donor, an aliquot of PBMCs went through flow cytometry to measure the percentages of naive CD45RAhigh/CD27high T cells. This clonotype was seen at least ten times. No antigen is known for it. Per-nucleotide qualities are absent, and no much larger clonotype sits a single base away.

Library preparation used 5' RACE. The sample was run on an Illumina HiSeq 2500. The second PCR ran for roughly 6 to 11 cycles and used a J-beta primer mix along with a sample-barcoded 5' primer. A unique molecular identifier was introduced onto each TCR beta cDNA molecule by a template-switch 5' adaptor carrying 12 random nucleotides. Each sample yielded at least 3 million CDR3-containing paired-end reads. First-strand cDNA synthesis was performed from all RNA using the Mint cDNA synthesis kit, with priming by a TRBC-specific oligonucleotide. After uracil-DNA glycosylase treatment, a first 18-cycle PCR used universal primers M1SS and BC2_uni_R on all cDNA. On the study's bioinformatics: For normalization, 1 million high-quality reads were randomly selected from each sample, with every read carrying a distinct molecular identifier. Reads with shared molecular identifiers were discarded instead of being binned into consensus sequences. MiTCR, run with a Q25 quality threshold and the strictest error-elimination algorithm, handled CDR3 identification, clonotype clustering and error correction. Lower-bound total TCR beta diversity was estimated with a nonparametric unseen species model using Euler transformation. TCRdb trimmed the raw reads at Q25, called clones with MiXCR and kept productive beta chains. CDR3 protein duplicates are merged, each entry listing the most common genes and DNA. The V and J calls come from TCRdb's annotation, not from the publication. Recorded for this sample are roughly 800,000 distinct CDR3 sequences; roughly 34% of them occurred a single time. About an eighth of the sample is taken by the ten largest.

Sequenced input: blood. This TCR came from a man aged 18 to 29 in good health. The V gene is TRBV4-2 and the J gene is TRBJ2-1; there is no confident call for the D gene. The DNA is TGTGCCAGCAGCCAAGATACTGAGCAGTTCTTC. It translates as CASSQDTEQFF.